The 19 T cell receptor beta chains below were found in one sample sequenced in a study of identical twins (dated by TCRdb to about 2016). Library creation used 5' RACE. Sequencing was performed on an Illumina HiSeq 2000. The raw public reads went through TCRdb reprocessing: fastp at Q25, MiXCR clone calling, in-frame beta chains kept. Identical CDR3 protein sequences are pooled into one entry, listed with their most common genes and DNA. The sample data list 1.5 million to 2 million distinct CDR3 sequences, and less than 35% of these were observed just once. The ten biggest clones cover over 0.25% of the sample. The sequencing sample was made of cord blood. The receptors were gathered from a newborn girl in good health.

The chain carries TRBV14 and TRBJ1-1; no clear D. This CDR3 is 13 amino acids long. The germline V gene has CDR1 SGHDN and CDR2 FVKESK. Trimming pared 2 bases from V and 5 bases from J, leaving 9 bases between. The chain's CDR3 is CASSQFSLTEAFF. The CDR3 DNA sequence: TGTGCCAGCAGCCAATTTAGTTTAACTGAAGCTTTCTTT.

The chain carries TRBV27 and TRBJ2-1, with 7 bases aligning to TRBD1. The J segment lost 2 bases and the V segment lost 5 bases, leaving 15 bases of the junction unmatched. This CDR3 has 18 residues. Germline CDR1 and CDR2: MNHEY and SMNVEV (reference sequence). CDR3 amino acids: CASSPTYRGPATYNEQFF. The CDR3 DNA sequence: TGTGCCAGCAGTCCGACCTACAGGGGCCCCGCCACCTACAATGAGCAGTTCTTC.

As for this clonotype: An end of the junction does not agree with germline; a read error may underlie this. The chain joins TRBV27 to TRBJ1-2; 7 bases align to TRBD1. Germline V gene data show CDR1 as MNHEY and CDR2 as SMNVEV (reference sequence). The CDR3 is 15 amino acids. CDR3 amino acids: CANSLDRVAKYGYTF. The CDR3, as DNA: TGTGCCAACAGTCTCGACAGGGTCGCAAAGTATGGCTACACCTTC.

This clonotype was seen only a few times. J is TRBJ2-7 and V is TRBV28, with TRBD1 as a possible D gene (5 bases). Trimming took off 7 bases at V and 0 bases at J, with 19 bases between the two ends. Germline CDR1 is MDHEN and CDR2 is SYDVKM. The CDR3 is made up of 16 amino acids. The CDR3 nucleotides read TGTGCCAGCACCACCGCTCAGGGTGGGTCCTCCTACGAGCAGTACTTC. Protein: CASTTAQGGSSYEQYF.

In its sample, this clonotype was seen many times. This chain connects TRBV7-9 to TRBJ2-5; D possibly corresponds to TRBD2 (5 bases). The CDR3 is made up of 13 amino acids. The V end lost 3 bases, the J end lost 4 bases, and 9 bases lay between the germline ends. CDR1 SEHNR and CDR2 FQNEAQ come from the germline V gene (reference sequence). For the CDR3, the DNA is TGTGCCAGCAGCTTGTCAGGAGGAGAGACCCAGTACTTC. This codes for CASSLSGGETQYF. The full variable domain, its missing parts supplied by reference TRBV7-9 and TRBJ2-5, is DTGVSQNPRHKITKRGQNVTFRCDPISEHNRLYWYRQTLGQGPEFLTYFQNEAQLEKSRLLSDRFSAERPKGSFSTLEIQRTEQGDSAMYLCASSLSGGETQYFGPGTRLLVL.

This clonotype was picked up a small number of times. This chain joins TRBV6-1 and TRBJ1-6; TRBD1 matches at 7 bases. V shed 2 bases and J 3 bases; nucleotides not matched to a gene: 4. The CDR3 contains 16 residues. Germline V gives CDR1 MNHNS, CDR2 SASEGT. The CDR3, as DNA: TGTGCCAGCAGTGAATCAGGGGGAAACTATAATTCACCCCTCCACTTT. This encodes CASSESGGNYNSPLHF.

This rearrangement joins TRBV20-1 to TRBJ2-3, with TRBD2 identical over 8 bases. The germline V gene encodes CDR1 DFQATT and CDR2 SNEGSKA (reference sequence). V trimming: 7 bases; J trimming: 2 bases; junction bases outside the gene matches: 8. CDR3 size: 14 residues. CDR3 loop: CSGTAGEVTDTQYF. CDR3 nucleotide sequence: TGCAGTGGCACAGCGGGGGAAGTCACAGATACGCAGTATTTT.

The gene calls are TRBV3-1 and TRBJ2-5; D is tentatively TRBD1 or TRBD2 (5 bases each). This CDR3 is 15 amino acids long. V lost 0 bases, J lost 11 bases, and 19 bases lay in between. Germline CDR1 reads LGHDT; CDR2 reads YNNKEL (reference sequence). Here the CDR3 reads CASSQELEERGEQYF. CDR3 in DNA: TGTGCCAGCAGCCAAGAACTAGAGGAGAGAGGGGAGCAGTACTTC.

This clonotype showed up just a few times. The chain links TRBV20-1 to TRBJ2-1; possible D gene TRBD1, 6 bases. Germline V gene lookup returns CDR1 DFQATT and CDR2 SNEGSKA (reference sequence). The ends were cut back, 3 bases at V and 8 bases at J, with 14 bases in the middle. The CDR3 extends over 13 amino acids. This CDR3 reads CSASPGTIHEQFF. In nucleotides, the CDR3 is TGCAGTGCTAGCCCCGGGACAATCCATGAGCAGTTCTTC.

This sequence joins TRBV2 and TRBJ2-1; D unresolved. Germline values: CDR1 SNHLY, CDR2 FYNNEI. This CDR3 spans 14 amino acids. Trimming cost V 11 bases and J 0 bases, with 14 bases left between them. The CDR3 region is CAATLDGSYNEQFF. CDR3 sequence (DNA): TGTGCCGCCACCCTGGACGGCTCCTACAATGAGCAGTTCTTC.

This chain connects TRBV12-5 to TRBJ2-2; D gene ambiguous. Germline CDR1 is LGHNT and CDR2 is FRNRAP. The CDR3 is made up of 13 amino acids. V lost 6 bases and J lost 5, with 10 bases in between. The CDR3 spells CASGPSRTGELFF. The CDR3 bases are TGTGCTAGTGGCCCGAGCCGAACCGGGGAGCTGTTTTTT.

The CDR3 nucleotides read TGTGCCAGCAGTGAAGGGAGTCGGCTACAGTTCTTC. The encoded protein is CASSEGSRLQFF. The rearrangement joins TRBV25-1 to TRBJ2-1; TRBD2 is a possible D gene (5 bases). Germline CDR1 is MGHDK and CDR2 is SYGVNS. The CDR3 spans 12 residues. Trimming cost V 2 bases and J 13 bases, with 12 bases left between them.

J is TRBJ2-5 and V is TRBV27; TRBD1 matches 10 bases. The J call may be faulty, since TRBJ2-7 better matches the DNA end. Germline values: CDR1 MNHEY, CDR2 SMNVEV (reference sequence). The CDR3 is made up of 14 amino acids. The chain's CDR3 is CASGRTGGSYEQYF. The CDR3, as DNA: TGTGCCAGCGGAAGGACAGGGGGTAGCTACGAGCAGTACTTC.

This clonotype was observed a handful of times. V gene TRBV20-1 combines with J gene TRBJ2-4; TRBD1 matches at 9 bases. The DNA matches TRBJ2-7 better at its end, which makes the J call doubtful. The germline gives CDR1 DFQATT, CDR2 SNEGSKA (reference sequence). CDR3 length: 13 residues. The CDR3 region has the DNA TGCAGTGCTAGAAGGGACAGGGTCTACGAGCAGTACTTC. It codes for CSARRDRVYEQYF.

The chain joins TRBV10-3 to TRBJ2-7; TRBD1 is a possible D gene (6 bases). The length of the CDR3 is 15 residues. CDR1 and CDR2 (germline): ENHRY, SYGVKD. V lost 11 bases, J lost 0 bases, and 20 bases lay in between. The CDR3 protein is CAPSSSDSNSYEQYF. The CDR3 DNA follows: TGTGCCCCGAGTAGCTCGGACAGTAACTCCTACGAGCAGTACTTC.

The CDR3 loop reads CASSLAGVRNTGELFF. The CDR3 nucleotides are TGCGCCAGCAGCTTGGCCGGGGTTAGGAACACCGGGGAGCTGTTTTTT. The chain uses TRBV5-1 and TRBJ2-2; possible D gene TRBD2, 5 bases. The CDR3 is 16 residues long. The germline gives CDR1 SGHRS, CDR2 YFSETQ. Trimming cost V 0 bases and J 1 base, with 10 bases left between them. Full variable domain (remainder filled in from reference TRBV5-1 and TRBJ2-2): KAGVTQTPRYLIKTRGQQVTLSCSPISGHRSVSWYQQTPGQGLQFLFEYFSETQRNKGNFPGRFSGRQFSNSRSEMNVSTLELGDSALYLCASSLAGVRNTGELFFGEGSRLTVL.

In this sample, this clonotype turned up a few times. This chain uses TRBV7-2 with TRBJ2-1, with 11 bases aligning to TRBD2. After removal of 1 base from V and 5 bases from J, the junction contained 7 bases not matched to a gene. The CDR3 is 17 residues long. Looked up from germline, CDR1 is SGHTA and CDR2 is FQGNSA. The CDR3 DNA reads TGTGCCAGCAGCTTAGTATCGCATAGCGGGAGGGACAATGAGCAGTTCTTC. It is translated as CASSLVSHSGRDNEQFF.

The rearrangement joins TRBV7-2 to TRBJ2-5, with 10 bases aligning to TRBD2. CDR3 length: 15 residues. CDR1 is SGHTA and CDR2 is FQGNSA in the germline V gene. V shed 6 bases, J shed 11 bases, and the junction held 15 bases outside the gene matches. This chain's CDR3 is CASSPNGLAGASQYF. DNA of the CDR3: TGTGCCAGCAGTCCTAACGGGCTAGCGGGGGCTTCACAGTACTTC.

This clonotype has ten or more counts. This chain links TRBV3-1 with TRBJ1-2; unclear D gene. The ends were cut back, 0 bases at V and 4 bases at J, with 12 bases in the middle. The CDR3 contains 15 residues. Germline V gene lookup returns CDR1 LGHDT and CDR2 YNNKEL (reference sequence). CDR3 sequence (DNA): TGTGCCAGCAGCCAAGATGACTTTCAGACCTATGGCTACACCTTC. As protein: CASSQDDFQTYGYTF.